The T cell receptor beta chain described here comes from a study of identical twins. The germline V gene has CDR1 MGHRA and CDR2 YSYEKL. With 0 bases removed from V and 2 bases from J, the gap between germline ends came to 10 bases. The CDR3 has 15 amino acids. Each CDR3 protein is one row after TCRdb ran MiXCR on the 5' RACE reads. The table includes 1.5 million to 2 million distinct CDR3 sequences, less than 35% detected once. Study-level results: The study found weaker excess twin sharing in beta out-of-frame sequences. The study found excess low generation probability among twin-shared out-of-frame alpha sequences. Whereas memory repertoires showed no such difference, abundant cord blood beta clonotypes carried fewer insertions. Analyses of zero insertions could, in part, be confounded by invariant MAIT and iNKT cells.

As to this clonotype: Its target is unknown.

Sequencing was done on a sample of cord blood. The V gene is TRBV4-1, the J gene TRBJ1-2; weak D call: TRBD1 (5 bases). The TCR sequence derives from a newborn girl in good health. This CDR3 reads CASSQDPRENYGYTF. The CDR3 coding sequence is TGCGCCAGCAGCCAAGATCCCAGGGAAAACTATGGCTACACCTTC.